The next 29 T cell receptor beta chains were all read from a single sample in a study of cytomegalovirus exposure and HLA in healthy donors. The PCR used 60 Vbeta and 13 Jbeta primers. The assay was immunoSEQ multiplex PCR, and TCRdb's table has in-frame clones only and misses some. Of 100,000 to 150,000 clones listed, 65% to 85% were seen once; the top ten hold 4%. The specimen was PBMCs. These receptors were taken from a man aged 18 to 35 in good health and CMV-seropositive.

The genes are TRBV6-5 and TRBJ2-2; TRBD1 aligns across 9 bases. Per germline, CDR1 MNHEY and CDR2 SVGAGI. The CDR3 consists of 15 residues. Trimming removed 6 bases from V and 6 bases from J; junction bases left unmatched: 8. The CDR3 protein is CASRAQGALPGELFF. CDR3 nucleotides: TGTGCCAGCAGGGCACAGGGGGCGCTTCCCGGGGAGCTGTTTTTT.

The chain uses TRBV15 and TRBJ2-1, with 9 bases identical to TRBD2. CDR1 is LNHNV, CDR2 YYDKDF, per germline (reference sequence). The CDR3 spans 17 residues. The J segment lost 8 bases and the V segment lost 3 bases, leaving 14 bases of the junction unmatched. CDR3 amino acids: CATSSRRGSGSSDEQFF. In DNA form, the CDR3 reads TGTGCCACCAGCAGTCGCCGTGGTAGCGGGAGTTCGGATGAGCAGTTCTTC.

The chain uses TRBV30 and TRBJ1-3; tentatively, D is TRBD1 (6 bases). Germline V gene lookup returns CDR1 GTSNPN and CDR2 SVGIG (reference sequence). Trimming removed 0 bases from V and 1 base from J, with 19 bases in between. The CDR3 consists of 18 residues. The CDR3 loop is CAWSVWTAGVESGNTIYF. The CDR3 coding sequence is TGTGCCTGGAGTGTATGGACTGCAGGGGTCGAATCTGGAAACACCATATATTTT. Using reference TRBV30 and TRBJ1-3 for the parts outside the CDR3, the full variable domain is SQTIHQWPATLVQPVGSPLSLECTVEGTSNPNLYWYRQAAGRGLQLLFYSVGIGQISSEVPQNLSASRPQDRQFILSSKKLLLSDSGFYLCAWSVWTAGVESGNTIYFGEGSWLTVV.

The rearrangement uses TRBV7-8 and TRBJ2-2; possibly TRBD2 for D (5 bases). Germline lookup yields CDR1 SGHVS and CDR2 FQNEAQ. V was trimmed by 5 bases and J by 5 bases, leaving 9 bases between them. The CDR3 runs to 13 residues. The chain's CDR3 is CASSPQRTGELFF. The CDR3 DNA follows: TGTGCCAGCAGCCCCCAGCGGACCGGGGAGCTGTTTTTT.

The chain joins TRBV5-4 to TRBJ1-4; D might be TRBD1 (6 bases). The V gene lost 0 bases and the J gene lost 6 bases, with 9 bases spanning the gap. Germline V CDR1 and CDR2: SGHNT, YYREEE (reference sequence). The length of the CDR3 is 14 residues. CDR3 protein: CASSLDRADEKLFF. The CDR3 nucleotides read TGTGCCAGCAGCTTGGACAGGGCTGATGAAAAACTGTTTTTT.

This clone came up a few times. V usage is TRBV7-6 and J usage is TRBJ1-5; D is uncertain. This CDR3 contains 15 residues. Germline CDR1 is SGHVS and CDR2 is FNYEAQ. V lost 2 bases, J lost 3 bases, and 11 bases lay in between. This CDR3 reads CASSLSSRLNQPQHF. CDR3 coding DNA: TGTGCCAGCAGCTTATCCAGCAGACTCAATCAGCCCCAGCATTTT. The variable domain in full, completed from reference TRBV7-6 and TRBJ1-5, reads GAGVSQSPRYKVTKRGQDVALRCDPISGHVSLYWYRQALGQGPEFLTYFNYEAQQDKSGLPNDRFSAERPEGSISTLTIQRTEQRDSAMYRCASSLSSRLNQPQHFGDGTRLSIL.

The chain is built from TRBV10-1 and TRBJ2-5; 8 bases are a match to TRBD1. J was trimmed by 3 bases and V by 10 bases; bases with no gene match: 4. The CDR3 extends over 12 amino acids. CDR1 is WNHNN and CDR2 is SYGVQD in the germline V gene (reference sequence). CDR3 sequence (DNA): TGCGCCACCAAGGACAGGGAAGAGACCCAGTACTTC. Protein: CATKDREETQYF.

With respect to this clone: Other nucleotide sequences in the sample specify the same CDR3. The V and J genes are TRBV4-1 and TRBJ1-4, with D perhaps TRBD1 (6 bases). Germline-derived CDR1 and CDR2 are MGHRA and YSYEKL. V was cut by 1 base and J by 4 bases, with 10 bases left in between. The CDR3 is made up of 15 amino acids. The CDR3 DNA sequence: TGCGCCAGCAGCCAAGGGGGGCCCCTTAATGAAAAACTGTTTTTT. It specifies CASSQGGPLNEKLFF.

The chain employs TRBV11-2 and TRBJ2-1, with 14 bases that match TRBD2. Trimming at V came to 3 bases and at J to 10 bases, leaving 5 bases not matched to a gene. Germline V CDR1 and CDR2: SGHAT, FQNNGV. This CDR3 is 15 amino acids long. The CDR3 loop is CASSLTSGGAEEQFF. CDR3 sequence (DNA): TGTGCCAGCAGCTTGACTAGCGGGGGGGCCGAGGAGCAGTTCTTC.

Worth noting for this clone: One end of the junction varies from germline; a read error may be responsible. The chain recombines TRBV10-3 with TRBJ2-3, with TRBD1 matching over 10 bases. Germline CDR1 reads ENHRY; CDR2 reads SYGVKD. This CDR3 comprises 14 residues. The CDR3 sequence is CAINRDRGQDAQYF. CDR3 nucleotide sequence: TGTGCCATCAACAGAGACAGGGGGCAAGATGCGCAGTATTTT.

The chain recombines TRBV9 with TRBJ2-7; 10 bases match TRBD2. V lost 2 bases and J lost 2; bases outside the gene matches: 10. Germline lookup yields CDR1 SGDLS and CDR2 YYNGEE. The CDR3 spans 17 residues. Here the CDR3 DNA reads TGTGCCAGCAGCGTGAGTAGCGGGGGGCCGGCTACCTACGAGCAGTACTTC. This translates into CASSVSSGGPATYEQYF. The full variable domain, completed using reference TRBV9 and TRBJ2-7, is DSGVTQTPKHLITATGQRVTLRCSPRSGDLSVYWYQQSLDQGLQFLIQYYNGEERAKGNILERFSAQQFPDLHSELNLSSLELGDSALYFCASSVSSGGPATYEQYFGPGTRLTVT.

This clone was counted between two and nine times. This sequence joins TRBV6-5 and TRBJ1-2; 7 bases line up with TRBD1. The CDR3 has 15 amino acids. CDR1 MNHEY and CDR2 SVGAGI come from the germline V gene. With 7 bases clipped from V and 5 bases from J, the junction kept 13 bases outside the gene matches. CDR3 residues: CASTANRGSLYGYTF. In DNA, the CDR3 is TGTGCCAGCACGGCGAACAGGGGAAGCCTGTATGGCTACACCTTC.

This clone was seen only once. This chain connects TRBV4-2 to TRBJ2-2, with 11 bases identical to TRBD2. Looked up from germline, CDR1 is LGHNA and CDR2 is YNFKEQ. There are 16 residues in the CDR3. V shed 0 bases and J 7 bases; nucleotides not matched to a gene: 4. The chain's CDR3 is CASSQDPSGGHGELFF. The CDR3 DNA is TGTGCCAGCAGCCAAGATCCTAGCGGGGGGCACGGGGAGCTGTTTTTT.

This chain connects TRBV10-3 to TRBJ1-2, with 7 bases lining up with TRBD1. The CDR3 sequence is 16 residues long. The V segment lost 0 bases and the J segment 0 bases; nucleotides outside the gene matches: 4. CDR1 is ENHRY and CDR2 is SYGVKD in the germline V gene. The CDR3 nucleotides read TGTGCCATCAGTGAGTCCTTGGGACAGACTAACTATGGCTACACCTTC. Protein sequence: CAISESLGQTNYGYTF.

This chain joins TRBV6-4 and TRBJ1-1, with 8 bases lining up with TRBD1. The V gene's germline CDR1 is MRHNA and CDR2 SNTAGT. V dropped 6 bases and J dropped 6; count of bases not matched to a gene: 6. This CDR3 has 13 residues. This chain's CDR3 is CASSLEQGAEAFF. For the CDR3, the DNA is TGTGCCAGCAGCCTGGAACAGGGGGCTGAAGCTTTCTTT.

The gene calls are TRBV27 and TRBJ1-4; 8 bases line up with TRBD1. V was clipped by 7 bases and J by 6 bases; unmatched bases: 19. Germline assignment: CDR1 MNHEY and CDR2 SMNVEV (reference sequence). This CDR3 is built from 18 residues. DNA for the CDR3: TGTGCCAGCACATCAATTTGGACAGGGACAGAAATCGATGAAAAACTGTTTTTT. Protein sequence: CASTSIWTGTEIDEKLFF.

The rearrangement links TRBV6-1 to TRBJ1-2; D is ambiguous. The CDR3 runs 15 residues. Germline V gene data show CDR1 as MNHNS and CDR2 as SASEGT. Trimming took off 0 bases at V and 3 bases at J, with 11 bases between the two ends. As DNA, the CDR3 is TGTGCCAGCAGTGAAGCAGGCCGGGTGGACTATGGCTACACCTTC. This translates into CASSEAGRVDYGYTF.

The chain combines TRBV5-5 with TRBJ1-5; D is perhaps TRBD1 (5 bases). The CDR3 has 17 residues. The germline V and J ends were trimmed by 4 bases and 0 bases, with 17 bases remaining between them. Germline CDR1 reads SGHKS; CDR2 reads YYEKEE (reference sequence). CDR3 residues: CASSRVVGVYSNQPQHF. CDR3 sequence (DNA): TGTGCCAGCAGCCGGGTAGTAGGGGTGTATAGCAATCAGCCCCAGCATTTT.

The J gene is TRBJ1-4, the V gene TRBV11-2; maybe TRBD1 (5 bases). Deletions cut 3 bases from V and 8 bases from J, with 16 bases between. The CDR3 is 15 amino acids. Germline values: CDR1 SGHAT, CDR2 FQNNGV. The CDR3 sequence: CASSFREGMGEKLFF. As DNA, the CDR3 is TGTGCCAGCAGCTTCCGGGAGGGGATGGGGGAAAAACTGTTTTTT. Drawing the rest from reference TRBV11-2 and TRBJ1-4, the complete variable domain is EAGVAQSPRYKIIEKRQSVAFWCNPISGHATLYWYQQILGQGPKLLIQFQNNGVVDDSQLPKDRFSAERLKGVDSTLKIQPAKLEDSAVYLCASSFREGMGEKLFFGSGTQLSVL.

The chain carries TRBV7-2 and TRBJ2-7, with 11 positions matching TRBD2. Germline trimming cut 5 bases from V and 0 bases from J; bases unmatched to any gene: 12. This CDR3 has 18 residues. CDR1 SGHTA and CDR2 FQGNSA come from the germline V gene. This chain's CDR3 is CASSLASSGGLSSYEQYF. The CDR3 DNA is TGTGCCAGCAGCCTTGCGTCTAGCGGGGGGCTCAGCTCCTACGAGCAGTACTTC.

This clone has just a few counts. V gene TRBV2 combines with J gene TRBJ1-2; D remains ambiguous. CDR3 length equals 15 residues. Germline CDR1 SNHLY, CDR2 FYNNEI. V dropped 0 bases and J dropped 8 bases, with 16 bases sitting between them. The CDR3: CASSEALADKMGYTF. CDR3 bases: TGTGCCAGCAGTGAAGCGCTTGCCGACAAAATGGGCTACACCTTC.

This chain connects TRBV2 to TRBJ1-2; tentatively, D is TRBD1 (5 bases). The CDR3 is made up of 15 amino acids. Germline lookup yields CDR1 SNHLY and CDR2 FYNNEI. The ends were cut back, 7 bases at V and 4 bases at J, with 19 bases in the middle. CDR3 nucleotide sequence: TGTGCCAGCAACGGGGCTAGGATCGGGAGCTATGGCTACACCTTC. It encodes CASNGARIGSYGYTF.

Only one count was recorded for this clone. The CDR3 region has the DNA TGTGCCACCAGCAGAGAAGCAGGGGACAGGGTTTACGAGCAGTACTTC. Its translation is CATSREAGDRVYEQYF. The chain links TRBV15 to TRBJ2-7; 9 positions agree with TRBD1. This CDR3 has 16 amino acids. Germline V gives CDR1 LNHNV, CDR2 YYDKDF (reference sequence). V gave up 0 bases and J gave up 4 bases; unmatched junction bases: 7.

The V gene is TRBV7-2, the J gene TRBJ2-7; D ambiguous. Trimming removed 1 base from V and 3 bases from J, with 13 bases in between. The CDR3 totals 15 residues. Germline CDR1 reads SGHTA; CDR2 reads FQGNSA. In DNA, the CDR3 is TGTGCCAGCAGCTTAGAGCCGCTACCCTACTACGAGCAGTACTTC. Translating it yields CASSLEPLPYYEQYF.

The chain links TRBV27 to TRBJ2-7; 7 nucleotides line up with TRBD1. The V segment lost 5 bases and the J segment 7 bases; nucleotides outside the gene matches: 8. Germline V gene data show CDR1 as MNHEY and CDR2 as SMNVEV (reference sequence). The CDR3 has 13 residues. Written as DNA, the CDR3 is TGTGCCAGCAGTCTCGGGACAGCTCGTGAGCAGTACTTC. It yields the protein CASSLGTAREQYF.

A few counts support this clone. This chain connects TRBV9 to TRBJ1-1; 7 bases map to TRBD1. The CDR3 length is 14 residues. J was trimmed by 4 bases and V by 4 bases; bases with no gene match: 7. Germline V lookup: CDR1 SGDLS, CDR2 YYNGEE. The CDR3 protein is CASSPTGLVTEAFF. CDR3 DNA: TGTGCCAGCAGCCCGACAGGGTTGGTCACTGAAGCTTTCTTT.

This clone was counted only a few times. The V gene is TRBV7-9, the J gene TRBJ2-1; D call uncertain. This CDR3 has 16 residues. The germline gives CDR1 SEHNR, CDR2 FQNEAQ (reference sequence). Deletions cut 5 bases from V and 0 bases from J, with 14 bases between. Here the CDR3 reads CASSVIRGLSYNEQFF. In nucleotides, the CDR3 is TGTGCCAGCAGCGTTATTCGCGGCCTCTCCTACAATGAGCAGTTCTTC.

Regarding this clone: The identical CDR3 is also encoded by other nucleotide sequences in the sample. The chain uses TRBV12-5 and TRBJ1-2, with 10 bases that match TRBD1. The V and J ends lost 1 base and 8 bases, in that order; junction bases with no gene match: 10. Germline values: CDR1 LGHNT, CDR2 FRNRAP. The CDR3 runs 16 residues. CDR3 sequence reads: CASGLASTGGVGGYTF. CDR3 nucleotide sequence: TGTGCTAGTGGTTTGGCCTCGACAGGGGGCGTTGGAGGCTACACCTTC.

The CDR3 DNA reads TGTGCCAGCTCAGACGACAGGGCCAATCAGCCCCAGCATTTT. It translates to CASSDDRANQPQHF. V gene TRBV18 combines with J gene TRBJ1-5; 7 bases align to TRBD1. Trimming took 5 bases from V and 3 from J; bases not matched to a gene: 4. CDR1 is KGHSH and CDR2 is LQKENI in the germline V gene. The CDR3 has 14 amino acids.